This T cell receptor (beta chain) was identified during a study of T cell responses to AZD1222 COVID-19 vaccine. Assay used: immunoSEQ multiplex PCR; TCRdb lists only in-frame clones, some missing. The sample lists 140,000 to 150,000 clones; around 92% were seen once. Germline trimming cut 4 bases from V and 6 bases from J; bases unmatched to any gene: 9. The CDR3 has 14 residues. Germline values: CDR1 SGHDN, CDR2 FVKESK. This chain uses TRBV14 with TRBJ2-7, with 7 nucleotides matching TRBD1. The TCR comes from an adult who received the AZD1222 COVID-19 vaccine. Source: peripheral blood, taken 28 days after the second AZD1222 dose. CDR3 DNA: TGTGCCAGCAGCCCGGGACAGAGACTTACCGAGCAGTACTTC. Protein product: CASSPGQRLTEQYF.